These 7 T cell receptor beta chains originate from one sample sequenced in a study of blood T cell repertoires in COVID-19. Sequencing was performed with immunoSEQ multiplex PCR; in TCRdb, only in-frame clones are kept and a portion is missing. Here the sample spans about 180,000 clones, approximately 80% being singletons. Sequencing was done on a sample of PBMCs or T cells enriched from blood (not recorded which). These receptors were obtained from a man aged 60 to 69 who had been exposed to COVID-19.

The CDR3 nucleotides read TGTGCCAGCAGCTTAGACGGGGGTCCGGGGGAGACCCAGTACTTC. Its protein product is CASSLDGGPGETQYF. The chain links TRBV7-9 to TRBJ2-5; D might be TRBD2 (6 bases). Germline CDR1 SEHNR, CDR2 FQNEAQ (reference sequence). Trimming shortened V by 1 base and J by 5 bases, and 14 bases separated the two germline ends. The CDR3 covers 15 residues.

This rearrangement joins TRBV29-1 to TRBJ1-5; D is perhaps TRBD1 (6 bases). The CDR3 loop spans 13 amino acids. V was cut by 4 bases and J by 7 bases, with 14 bases left in between. The germline gives CDR1 SQVTM, CDR2 ANQGSEA. DNA of the CDR3: TGCAGCGTTGGGGCGGGGGCACGGCAGCCCCAGCATTTT. Translating gives CSVGAGARQPQHF.

The chain carries TRBV12-3 or TRBV12-4 and TRBJ1-2; 7 bases align to TRBD1. The CDR3 covers 13 residues. The V segment lost 6 bases and the J segment 2 bases; nucleotides outside the gene matches: 3. DNA for the CDR3: TGTGCCAGCAGCCCGACAGGGAACTATGGCTACACCTTC. Translated, it gives CASSPTGNYGYTF.

The rearrangement joins TRBV12-5 to TRBJ1-5; D may be TRBD1 (6 bases). The CDR3 consists of 17 residues. V was trimmed by 0 bases and J by 2 bases, leaving 14 bases between them. Looked up from germline, CDR1 is LGHNT and CDR2 is FRNRAP. CDR3 region: CASGLVLGAARNQPQHF. The CDR3, as DNA: TGTGCTAGTGGTTTGGTACTGGGGGCAGCTCGCAATCAGCCCCAGCATTTT.

This clone came up once. This rearrangement joins TRBV30 to TRBJ1-6; D is uncertain. The CDR3 spans 13 residues. V lost 1 base and J lost 8, with 9 bases in between. Germline V gene sequence: CDR1 GTSNPN, CDR2 SVGIG (reference sequence). The CDR3 loop is CAWSAGLDSPLHF. The CDR3 DNA sequence: TGTGCCTGGAGTGCGGGGTTGGATTCACCCCTCCACTTT.

This chain uses TRBV10-3 with TRBJ1-4; possible D gene TRBD1, 5 bases. Germline lookup yields CDR1 ENHRY and CDR2 SYGVKD. The germline V and J ends were trimmed by 8 bases and 3 bases, with 13 bases remaining between them. The CDR3 totals 14 residues. This chain's CDR3 is CAIGAGSANEKLFF. DNA for the CDR3: TGTGCCATCGGGGCAGGGTCGGCTAATGAAAAACTGTTTTTT.

This clone is a singleton in its sample. This chain connects TRBV5-1 to TRBJ2-1; TRBD2 aligns across 12 bases. Germline CDR1 SGHRS, CDR2 YFSETQ. V was pared by 3 bases and J by 8 bases, with 6 bases of the junction left unmatched. The CDR3 consists of 15 residues. CDR3 in DNA: TGCGCCAGCAGCTATACTAGCGGGAGGCGGTATGAGCAGTTCTTC. Protein product: CASSYTSGRRYEQFF.